This T cell receptor (beta chain) appears in the sequencing data of a study of blood T cell repertoires in COVID-19 (dated by TCRdb to 2018 to 2020). General notes on the study: The collaborator samples originated in the United States, Italy and Spain and spanned the acute and convalescent phases of COVID-19. The dataset comprised deeply sampled blood TCRbeta repertoires from subjects exposed to, actively infected with, or recovered from COVID-19. The repertoires were released in a freely available public database intended as a resource for research on the immune response to SARS-CoV-2. Sample metadata almost always included a de-identified subject ID, COVID-19 status, age in years and sex. The prospective study material was composed of cDNA or gDNA derived from T cells, B-cell-depleted T cells, or PBMCs. Where available, HLA class I and class II types were obtained from metadata supplied by the sample provider rather than from assay-based typing. Samples were obtained from the ongoing ImmuneRACE study (first 160 participants) and from some 1,300 subjects provided by 6 global collaborators.

The immunoSEQ Assay, a bias-controlled multiplex PCR, was used to amplify TCRbeta CDR3 regions from genomic DNA. Turning to the authors' computational methods: The number of nucleated cells in each sample was estimated from the amplification of reference gene primers within the assay. To quantify the absolute abundance of each unique TCRbeta CDR3 rearrangement, sequence reads were collapsed and filtered. For each sample, productive Simpson clonality was calculated as the square root of Simpson's diversity index across productive rearrangements. The immuneACCESS repertoire file appears here via TCRdb, limited to in-frame rearrangements. These files lack a portion of the clones; in checked studies, under half of the deficit traces to unresolved V genes, and the cause of the others is not known. That table is the source of V, J and clone size, and D and trimming were worked out from the DNA. For this sample there are approximately 110,000 clones; more than 70% appear just once. The top ten constitute almost 8.5% of the sample.

Samples from volunteer blood donors who had recovered from COVID-19 were contributed by a second Seattle source. The collaborating institutions used their own protocols to collect whole blood in K2EDTA tubes. Collaborator samples were shipped for TCRbeta analysis as frozen whole blood, isolated PBMCs, or DNA extracted from either sample type. The CDR3, from cysteine to phenylalanine, totals 15 residues. Only CDR3 DNA is held: 45 bases, read in frame from base 1. Results the study describes overall, beyond this receptor: The quantity of clinical and demographic metadata differed by source and by participant and was supplied without curation.

As concerns this clone: Its antigen target is currently unknown. Within one base of it there is no much larger clone, and no base qualities were kept.

The clonotype comes from a woman aged 70-85 years who had recovered from COVID-19. This receptor chain uses TRBV12-2 and TRBJ1-1; the table names TRBD1, a call not compared with the DNA. TRBV12-2 is deemed a pseudogene. The sequencing input was peripheral blood. The CDR3 reads CASRPWPNRGGWAFF. In nucleotides, the sequence is TGTGCAAGTCGCCCCTGGCCTAACAGGGGGGGCTGGGCTTTCTTT.